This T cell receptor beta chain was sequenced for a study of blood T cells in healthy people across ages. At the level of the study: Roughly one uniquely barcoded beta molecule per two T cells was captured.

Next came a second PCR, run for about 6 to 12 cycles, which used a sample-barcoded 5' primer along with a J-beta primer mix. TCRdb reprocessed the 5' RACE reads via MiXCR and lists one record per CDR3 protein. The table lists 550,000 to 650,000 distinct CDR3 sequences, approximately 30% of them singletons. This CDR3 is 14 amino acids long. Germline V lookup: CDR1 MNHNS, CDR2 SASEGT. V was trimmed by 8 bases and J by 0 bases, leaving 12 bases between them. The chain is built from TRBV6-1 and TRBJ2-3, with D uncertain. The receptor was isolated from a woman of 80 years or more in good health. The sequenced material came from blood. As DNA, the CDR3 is TGTGCCAGCCGGGTGGGTCCCAGCACAGATACGCAGTATTTT. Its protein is CASRVGPSTDTQYF.